This TCR beta chain was sequenced in a study of T cells after yellow fever vaccination (dated by TCRdb to between 2018 and 2020). Context from the whole study: Libraries from fractions with low cell numbers were prepared with the SMART-Seq v4 Ultra Low Input RNA kit. To follow T-cell clones before and after primary and booster YFV17D yellow fever vaccination, bulk TCR alpha and beta repertoires were sequenced over time. The cohort comprised two healthy male donors, one aged 18 to 30 and one aged 30 to 40 years. Blood was drawn at multiple timepoints before and after primary and secondary immunization, with bulk PBMC replicates and cell subsets isolated.

TCR cDNA was synthesized by 5'RACE template switching, which introduced a universal primer site and unique molecular identifiers. cDNA synthesis was primed from both the TCR alpha and TCR beta constant segments. Library amplification involved two PCR steps, and the second step added sample barcodes and sequencing adapters. Sequencing of libraries was done on Illumina HiSeq 2500 (2x100 bp) or NovaSeq (2x150 bp). Per the original workflow: MIGEC handled demultiplexing of reads and collapsing into UMI consensus sequences, while MiXCR performed V(D)J alignment. Vaccine-responding clonotypes were defined with edgeR using replicate PBMC samples, requiring FDR below 0.01 and a log2 fold change above 5 up to day 15. Bulk clonotypes were assigned CD4 or CD8 identity according to which sequenced CD4 or CD8 repertoire held them at higher abundance. TCRdb reprocessing: public reads trimmed at Q25 with fastp, clones called with MiXCR, in-frame beta chains kept. Every distinct CDR3 protein forms one entry, paired with its most common genes and DNA. The V and J calls here are based on TCRdb, not the publication. This sample has a few hundred thousand distinct CDR3 sequences in its table, and 6% to 7.5% of those were observed once. The top ten clonotypes cover over 0.65% of the sample.

The germline V end is reduced by 4 bases and the J end by 7 bases; junction bases left unmatched: 10. The germline V gene supplies CDR1 MNHEY and CDR2 SVGAGI. The CDR3, from cysteine to phenylalanine, totals 14 residues. Only CDR3 DNA is held: 42 bases, read in frame from base 1. The intended sense of this specimen's treatment or condition label: live attenuated yellow fever vaccine strain. A standard Ficoll-Paque protocol was used to isolate PBMCs from peripheral blood. CD4 and CD8 T-cell fractions were isolated with Dynabeads CD4 and CD8 positive selection kits. TriZol was used to extract RNA from bulk PBMCs, CD4 and CD8 fractions, and dextramer-positive and dextramer-negative fractions. The investigation overall reported the following: After the booster, most clones that had expanded after primary vaccination were detected again (almost 97% of CD4 and more than 85% of CD8), suggesting broad maintenance of memory. The study included only two donors, which limits how far the findings can be generalized. Because abundant contaminating clonotypes from the bulk population could be contained in FACS-sorted repertoires, computational filtering was required. A small fraction of clonotypes showed up in both the CD4 and CD8 compartments, probably as a result of convergent recombination. The secondary T-cell response was weaker than the primary response but faster, peaking on day 5 instead of day 15.

Notes on this clonotype: Its antigen is unknown. It has no much larger one-base neighbor in the sample; base qualities were not kept.

Material: CD4+ T cells sorted from PBMCs, obtained 15 days after the yellow fever booster vaccination. The source is a man aged 25 to 45 who received the YFV17D yellow fever vaccine. The sequence joins TRBV6-5 to TRBJ2-7, and 7 bases in between align with TRBD2. The DNA sequence is given as TGTGCCAGCAGTTGGGGGGGTCGCGGCGGGGAGCAGTACTTC. This translates into CASSWGGRGGEQYF.